This section outlines one TCR beta chain sequence together with its context. No antigen is known for it. This specimen comes from a study of CXCR3-negative and CXCR3-positive naive CD8 T cells. The TRB libraries of cDNA were built by UMI-labeled 5' RACE. One entry per CDR3 protein, without DNA, is what TCRdb gives after re-calling the 5' RACE reads. The sample table includes about 110,000 distinct CDR3 sequences. Broader study findings: Against CXCR3-negative naive cells, CXCR3-positive naive cells showed more hydrophobic TRB CDR3s. Naive subsets expressed similar surface CD5; TRB CDR3 features served to infer TCR strength.

The CDR3 is made up of 16 amino acids. A CD45RO-CCR7+CD27+CD95- profile was what naive CD8+ T cells displayed. The origin of this receptor is a human donor in good health. Some clones in this sample may be carry-over from other donors' samples. What was sequenced was naive CXCR3+ CD8+ T cells from blood. The subset denotes: CD45RO-CCR7+CD27+CD95- naive CD8+ T cells expressing CXCR3 (TNR3+). This chain uses TRBV23-1 with TRBJ2-1; without DNA, the TCRdb call of TRBD1 cannot be checked. TRBV23-1 is an ORF; its function is uncertain. The CDR3 loop reads CASRPPAHLLGNEQFF.